The clone carrying this T cell receptor (beta chain) was counted between two and nine times. Its antigen is unknown. A sample-barcoded 5' primer and a J-beta primer mix were used in a second PCR of roughly 6 to 11 cycles. Template switching added a 12-random-nucleotide identifier to every cDNA molecule. TCRdb fed the 5' RACE reads into MiXCR, producing one record per CDR3 protein. The sample consists of 800,000 to 950,000 distinct CDR3 sequences, around 48% of them appearing once. The authors extracted at least 6 micrograms of total RNA per sample. The data are from a study of blood T cells in healthy people across ages. Points from the study as a whole: Compared with aged donors, long-lived donors showed fewer expanded clones, suggesting selection. A roughly linear age-dependent decrease characterized TCR beta diversity per million T cells.

CDR3 length: 21 amino acids. V lost 1 base and J lost 0; bases outside the gene matches: 15. Germline lookup yields CDR1 LGHNA and CDR2 YNFKEQ. The sequencing input was blood. V and J are TRBV4-2 and TRBJ2-1; 10 nucleotides line up with TRBD2. This clonotype was sampled from a man aged 30 to 39 in good health. The CDR3 DNA follows: TGTGCCAGCAGCCAAGCAAGCTCTAGCGGGGGCTACCTCAGCTCCTACAATGAGCAGTTCTTC. The encoded protein is CASSQASSSGGYLSSYNEQFF.